These T cell receptor beta chains were read from a single sample in a study of T cell changes during pregnancy in multiple sclerosis. Sequenced by immunoSEQ multiplex PCR; TCRdb stores in-frame clones only, minus some. The sample gives more than 25,000 clones, approximately 88% of which show up once; about 7.5% is in the top ten. This specimen was CD8+ T cells from peripheral blood mononuclear cells, taken before pregnancy. All receptors derive from a female donor with multiple sclerosis, enrolled in a pregnancy study. The CDR3 runs from the conserved cysteine through the conserved F or W. D genes are given only for firm matches. Size is omitted from some rows. Given values are once, few, many or a class for expanded clones.

j_call: TRBJ2-7
clone_size: -
v_call: TRBV2
d_call: TRBD2
cdr3_aa: CASSASGVLPYEQYF
cdr3_nt: TGTGCCAGCAGTGCCAGCGGGGTCCTCCCCTACGAGCAGTACTTC

j_call: TRBJ1-1
clone_size: -
v_call: TRBV7-3
d_call: -
cdr3_aa: CASSLTFAGNTEAFF
cdr3_nt: TGTGCCAGCAGCTTAACGTTTGCAGGGAACACTGAAGCTTTCTTT

j_call: TRBJ1-1
clone_size: -
v_call: TRBV6-1
d_call: -
cdr3_aa: CASSERPEGTEAFF
cdr3_nt: TGTGCCAGCAGTGAACGCCCAGAGGGCACTGAAGCTTTCTTT

j_call: TRBJ1-4
clone_size: -
v_call: TRBV5-1
d_call: -
cdr3_aa: CASRSGGEEKLFF
cdr3_nt: TGCGCCAGCAGGTCAGGAGGTGAGGAAAAACTGTTTTTT

j_call: TRBJ2-5
clone_size: -
v_call: TRBV5-1
d_call: TRBD1
cdr3_aa: CASSSQGQGIETQYF
cdr3_nt: TGCGCCAGCAGCTCCCAGGGACAGGGAATTGAGACCCAGTACTTC

j_call: TRBJ2-7
clone_size: -
v_call: TRBV9
d_call: TRBD1
cdr3_aa: CASSVAPRDSYEQYF
cdr3_nt: TGTGCCAGCAGCGTAGCCCCCCGGGACAGCTACGAGCAGTACTTC

j_call: TRBJ1-2
clone_size: -
v_call: TRBV29-1
d_call: -
cdr3_aa: CSIEGFATVNYGYTF
cdr3_nt: TGCAGCATTGAGGGTTTCGCCACAGTAAACTATGGCTACACCTTC

j_call: TRBJ2-2
clone_size: -
v_call: TRBV28
d_call: -
cdr3_aa: CASSSPGGSGELFF
cdr3_nt: TGTGCCAGCAGTTCCCCAGGGGGGTCCGGGGAGCTGTTTTTT

j_call: TRBJ2-3
clone_size: -
v_call: TRBV15
d_call: TRBD2
cdr3_aa: CATSRGPRGVADTQYF
cdr3_nt: TGTGCCACCAGCAGAGGGCCTCGGGGGGTGGCCGATACGCAGTATTTT

j_call: TRBJ1-2
clone_size: -
v_call: TRBV6-6
d_call: TRBD1
cdr3_aa: CASSYTSGQGFNGYTF
cdr3_nt: TGTGCCAGCAGTTATACTTCGGGACAGGGGTTCAATGGCTACACCTTC

j_call: TRBJ2-2
clone_size: once
v_call: TRBV6-1
d_call: -
cdr3_aa: CASNLGVGTGELFF
cdr3_nt: TGTGCCAGCAACCTAGGGGTGGGTACCGGGGAGCTGTTTTTT

j_call: TRBJ1-2
clone_size: -
v_call: TRBV7-8
d_call: TRBD1
cdr3_aa: CASSSRPGTGAHYGYTF
cdr3_nt: TGTGCCAGCAGCTCCCGACCAGGAACAGGGGCGCACTATGGCTACACCTTC

j_call: TRBJ2-5
clone_size: once
v_call: TRBV11-2
d_call: TRBD2
cdr3_aa: CASRQPLSRGGETQYF
cdr3_nt: TGTGCCAGCAGGCAACCCCTCTCGCGGGGGGGCGAGACCCAGTACTTC

j_call: TRBJ2-7
clone_size: -
v_call: TRBV6-1
d_call: -
cdr3_aa: CASSEVSGSSYEQYF
cdr3_nt: TGTGCCAGCAGTGAAGTTTCGGGGTCTTCCTACGAGCAGTACTTC

j_call: TRBJ1-2
clone_size: -
v_call: TRBV13
d_call: -
cdr3_aa: CASTDSRGYTF
cdr3_nt: TGTGCCAGCACGGACAGTAGAGGCTACACCTTC

j_call: TRBJ1-2
clone_size: -
v_call: TRBV6-4
d_call: -
cdr3_aa: CASSDSVGQPTDGYTF
cdr3_nt: TGTGCCAGCAGTGACTCGGTTGGACAGCCCACCGATGGCTACACCTTC

j_call: TRBJ1-5
clone_size: -
v_call: TRBV19
d_call: -
cdr3_aa: CASRDTNQPQHF
cdr3_nt: TGTGCCAGTAGGGACACCAATCAGCCCCAGCATTTT

j_call: TRBJ1-3
clone_size: -
v_call: TRBV6-1
d_call: -
cdr3_aa: CASSEGEGGNTIYF
cdr3_nt: TGTGCCAGCAGTGAAGGAGAGGGAGGAAACACCATATATTTT

j_call: TRBJ2-3
clone_size: -
v_call: TRBV19
d_call: TRBD2
cdr3_aa: CASSTRGGTDTQYF
cdr3_nt: TGTGCCAGTAGTACGCGGGGGGGCACAGATACGCAGTATTTT

j_call: TRBJ2-7
clone_size: once
v_call: TRBV19
d_call: TRBD1
cdr3_aa: CASSTRTGVHEQYF
cdr3_nt: TGTGCCAGTAGTACCAGGACAGGGGTCCACGAGCAGTACTTC

j_call: TRBJ2-7
clone_size: -
v_call: TRBV19
d_call: TRBD1
cdr3_aa: CASSMGPGTGGYEQYF
cdr3_nt: TGTGCCAGTAGTATGGGGCCCGGGACAGGGGGCTACGAGCAGTACTTC

j_call: TRBJ2-5
clone_size: -
v_call: TRBV7-6
d_call: TRBD1
cdr3_aa: CASSFDGRGNLMETQYF
cdr3_nt: TGTGCCAGCAGCTTTGATGGCAGGGGGAACCTGATGGAGACCCAGTACTTC

j_call: TRBJ2-7
clone_size: -
v_call: TRBV30
d_call: -
cdr3_aa: CAWAGPSPVQYF
cdr3_nt: TGTGCCTGGGCGGGACCCTCCCCCGTGCAGTACTTC

j_call: TRBJ1-1
clone_size: -
v_call: TRBV7-9
d_call: -
cdr3_aa: CASSLQTEAFF
cdr3_nt: TGTGCCAGCAGCTTACAGACTGAAGCTTTCTTT

j_call: TRBJ2-5
clone_size: -
v_call: TRBV5-6
d_call: -
cdr3_aa: CASSFEVGETQYF
cdr3_nt: TGTGCCAGCAGCTTTGAGGTGGGTGAGACCCAGTACTTC

j_call: TRBJ2-3
clone_size: -
v_call: TRBV11-2
d_call: -
cdr3_aa: CASSFPRIGFTDTQYF
cdr3_nt: TGTGCCAGCAGCTTCCCTAGGATCGGGTTCACAGATACGCAGTATTTT

j_call: TRBJ2-1
clone_size: -
v_call: TRBV9
d_call: -
cdr3_aa: CASSVTSEQFF
cdr3_nt: TGTGCCAGCAGCGTTACAAGTGAGCAGTTCTTC

j_call: TRBJ1-5
clone_size: -
v_call: TRBV30
d_call: -
cdr3_aa: CAWSLEQGQPQHF
cdr3_nt: TGTGCCTGGAGTTTGGAGCAAGGCCAGCCCCAGCATTTT

j_call: TRBJ2-1
clone_size: few
v_call: TRBV10-3
d_call: -
cdr3_aa: CATHPSFIVNEQFF
cdr3_nt: TGTGCCACGCACCCTAGTTTTATCGTCAATGAGCAGTTCTTC

j_call: TRBJ2-3
clone_size: -
v_call: TRBV5-1
d_call: -
cdr3_aa: CASSLLGGTDTQYF
cdr3_nt: TGCGCCAGCAGCTTGCTCGGGGGAACAGATACGCAGTATTTT

j_call: TRBJ1-1
clone_size: -
v_call: TRBV5-6
d_call: -
cdr3_aa: CASSLLAGFGNTEAFF
cdr3_nt: TGTGCCAGCAGCTTGTTGGCAGGGTTTGGGAACACTGAAGCTTTCTTT

j_call: TRBJ2-7
clone_size: -
v_call: TRBV6-1
d_call: -
cdr3_aa: CASSEAAGTSFLQYF
cdr3_nt: TGTGCCAGCAGTGAAGCAGCAGGAACTAGCTTCTTGCAGTACTTC

j_call: TRBJ2-7
clone_size: -
v_call: TRBV2
d_call: -
cdr3_aa: CASSEGQFLYEQYF
cdr3_nt: TGTGCCAGCAGTGAGGGCCAGTTCCTCTACGAGCAGTACTTC

j_call: TRBJ1-6
clone_size: few
v_call: TRBV9
d_call: TRBD1
cdr3_aa: CASGRDRGRSPLHF
cdr3_nt: TGTGCCAGTGGCCGGGACAGGGGGCGTTCACCCCTCCACTTT

j_call: TRBJ1-2
clone_size: -
v_call: TRBV30
d_call: -
cdr3_aa: CAWTAGYGYTF
cdr3_nt: TGTGCCTGGACTGCGGGATATGGCTACACCTTC

j_call: TRBJ2-2
clone_size: -
v_call: TRBV28
d_call: TRBD1
cdr3_aa: CASSDGRGITGELFF
cdr3_nt: TGTGCCAGCAGTGATGGCAGGGGGATTACCGGGGAGCTGTTTTTT

j_call: TRBJ2-2
clone_size: -
v_call: TRBV7-6
d_call: TRBD1
cdr3_aa: CASSAKGQGFTGELFF
cdr3_nt: TGTGCCAGCAGCGCCAAGGGACAGGGATTCACCGGGGAGCTGTTTTTT

j_call: TRBJ1-2
clone_size: -
v_call: TRBV7-9
d_call: TRBD1
cdr3_aa: CASSPGQGLDGVGYTF
cdr3_nt: TGTGCCAGCAGTCCGGGACAGGGGTTAGATGGGGTCGGCTACACCTTC

j_call: TRBJ1-3
clone_size: once
v_call: TRBV19
d_call: TRBD1
cdr3_aa: CASSIDAGTAYSGNTIYF
cdr3_nt: TGTGCCAGTAGTATAGATGCCGGGACAGCATACTCTGGAAACACCATATATTTT

j_call: TRBJ2-7
clone_size: -
v_call: TRBV5-1
d_call: TRBD1
cdr3_aa: CASSFRDRGYEQYF
cdr3_nt: TGCGCCAGCAGCTTCCGGGACAGAGGCTACGAGCAGTACTTC

j_call: TRBJ2-1
clone_size: -
v_call: TRBV5-1
d_call: TRBD2
cdr3_aa: CASSLEPTSGAYNEQFF
cdr3_nt: TGCGCCAGCAGCTTGGAACCGACTAGCGGGGCCTACAATGAGCAGTTCTTC

j_call: TRBJ2-7
clone_size: -
v_call: TRBV27
d_call: -
cdr3_aa: CASRIQGREQYF
cdr3_nt: TGTGCCAGCAGGATACAGGGCAGGGAGCAGTACTTC

j_call: TRBJ2-7
clone_size: -
v_call: TRBV28
d_call: TRBD1
cdr3_aa: CASAYETGGGYEQYF
cdr3_nt: TGTGCCAGCGCCTACGAGACAGGGGGCGGATACGAGCAGTACTTC

j_call: TRBJ2-7
clone_size: -
v_call: TRBV5-4
d_call: -
cdr3_aa: CASSLGLGSYEQYF
cdr3_nt: TGTGCCAGCAGCTTGGGACTAGGGTCCTACGAGCAGTACTTC

j_call: TRBJ2-3
clone_size: -
v_call: TRBV12-5
d_call: TRBD2
cdr3_aa: CASRERGSPTDTQYF
cdr3_nt: TGTGCTAGCCGGGAGCGGGGATCCCCCACAGATACGCAGTATTTT

j_call: TRBJ1-5
clone_size: -
v_call: TRBV7-2
d_call: TRBD1
cdr3_aa: CASSLGGYLTGGPQHF
cdr3_nt: TGTGCCAGCAGCTTAGGGGGCTACCTTACAGGGGGGCCCCAGCATTTT

j_call: TRBJ2-7
clone_size: -
v_call: TRBV29-1
d_call: TRBD1
cdr3_aa: CRDRAPYEQYF
cdr3_nt: TGCAGAGACAGGGCCCCCTACGAGCAGTACTTC

j_call: TRBJ1-5
clone_size: -
v_call: TRBV9
d_call: -
cdr3_aa: CASSVGGPNQPQHF
cdr3_nt: TGTGCCAGCAGCGTAGGGGGCCCCAATCAGCCCCAGCATTTT

j_call: TRBJ2-1
clone_size: -
v_call: TRBV4-1
d_call: TRBD1
cdr3_aa: CASSTRTGATYNEQFF
cdr3_nt: TGCGCCAGCAGCACACGGACAGGGGCTACCTACAATGAGCAGTTCTTC

j_call: TRBJ1-2
clone_size: -
v_call: TRBV4-3
d_call: -
cdr3_aa: CASSQGVNYGYTF
cdr3_nt: TGCGCCAGCAGCCAAGGAGTGAACTATGGCTACACCTTC

j_call: TRBJ1-5
clone_size: -
v_call: TRBV12-5
d_call: TRBD1
cdr3_aa: CASGWGQLFNQPQHF
cdr3_nt: TGTGCTAGTGGTTGGGGACAGCTTTTCAATCAGCCCCAGCATTTT

j_call: TRBJ2-7
clone_size: -
v_call: TRBV6-5
d_call: -
cdr3_aa: CASSTGGGGSYEQYF
cdr3_nt: TGTGCCAGCAGTACTGGGGGCGGGGGTTCCTATGAGCAGTACTTC

j_call: TRBJ1-6
clone_size: -
v_call: TRBV6-5
d_call: TRBD1
cdr3_aa: CASRGDREYNSPLHF
cdr3_nt: TGTGCCAGCAGGGGGGACAGGGAATATAATTCACCCCTCCACTTT